This T cell receptor (beta chain) was profiled in a study of shared T cell receptors in the human thymus. The sample holds one count of this clone. The CDR3 is made up of 16 amino acids. The germline CDR1 and CDR2 sequences are MNHEY and SMNVEV (reference sequence). V lost 5 bases and J 8 bases, leaving 25 bases between the germline ends. Assay used: immunoSEQ multiplex PCR; TCRdb lists only in-frame clones, some missing. The data show about 710,000 clones, more than 75% seen once. The sample was also reused in another study, on human thymus T cells. That report adds: From resections taken during corrective heart surgery, the thymus tissue was obtained.

What was sequenced was thymocytes. The clonotype comes from a boy under three years old with a congenital heart defect. The rearrangement joins TRBV27 to TRBJ2-7, with D tentatively TRBD2 (5 bases). CDR3 DNA sequence: TGTGCCAGCAGTCAAGCGGCAGGTGGTCCCATCCTAAAGCAGTACTTC. It translates to CASSQAAGGPILKQYF.